The rows below give T cell receptor beta chains drawn from one sample of a study of T cell responses to AZD1222 COVID-19 vaccine. This table comes from immunoSEQ multiplex PCR, and its TCRdb copy is limited to in-frame clones, with some not included. The sample has more than 110,000 clones, and its top ten clones hold under 2.5%. The sequenced sample was peripheral blood. These receptors were obtained from an adult in good health. Each CDR3 is given with its conserved first and last residue. D genes are given only for firm matches.

>TRBV12-3/TRBV12-4|TRBJ1-1|13|NA
CASSSHVDTEAFF
TGTGCCAGCAGCTCTCATGTGGACACTGAAGCTTTCTTT
>TRBV7-3|TRBJ1-1|15|NA
CASSLNSQPNTEAFF
TGTGCCAGCAGCTTAAATAGTCAACCGAACACTGAAGCTTTCTTT
>TRBV5-1|TRBJ2-2|15|NA
CASSLGAATHGELFF
TGCGCCAGCAGCTTGGGGGCAGCGACGCACGGGGAGCTGTTTTTT
>TRBV23-1|TRBJ1-1|13|NA
CASSHPRGTEAFF
TGCGCCAGCAGTCACCCCCGGGGGACTGAAGCTTTCTTT
>TRBV5-1|TRBJ2-5|14|NA
CASSLGGGQETQYF
TGCGCCAGCAGCTTGGGCGGCGGACAAGAGACCCAGTACTTC
>TRBV12-3/TRBV12-4|TRBJ1-1|13|TRBD1
CASSTGEGTEAFF
TGTGCCAGCAGCACAGGGGAGGGGACTGAAGCTTTCTTT
>TRBV5-1|TRBJ1-2|14|NA
CASSLGLDARGYTF
TGCGCCAGCAGCTTGGGCCTCGACGCAAGGGGCTACACCTTC
>TRBV5-6|TRBJ1-3|17|NA
CASSLDSRFSSGNTIYF
TGTGCCAGCAGCTTGGACAGCCGATTCAGCTCTGGAAACACCATATATTTT
>TRBV6-5|TRBJ1-1|13|TRBD1
CASSWGQQTEAFF
TGTGCCAGCAGTTGGGGACAGCAAACTGAAGCTTTCTTT
>TRBV28|TRBJ2-2|15|NA
CASSFSRAIGGELFF
TGTGCCAGCAGTTTTAGCCGAGCCATCGGCGGGGAGCTGTTTTTT
>TRBV7-2|TRBJ2-5|15|TRBD2
CASSLERGAQETQYF
TGTGCCAGCAGCTTAGAGCGGGGGGCGCAAGAGACCCAGTACTTC
>TRBV11-3|TRBJ2-3|15|TRBD2
CASRPSGGQGDTQYF
TGTGCCAGCAGACCGTCGGGGGGGCAGGGAGATACGCAGTATTTT
>TRBV19|TRBJ1-3|17|NA
CASSIGGRVPSGNTIYF
TGTGCCAGTAGTATCGGGGGCAGGGTCCCCTCTGGAAACACCATATATTTT
>TRBV2|TRBJ1-4|16|NA
CASRKGAYATNEKLFF
TGTGCCAGCAGAAAGGGTGCATATGCAACTAATGAAAAACTGTTTTTT
>TRBV7-2|TRBJ1-5|13|NA
CASSDYSNQPQHF
TGTGCCAGCAGCGATTATAGCAATCAGCCCCAGCATTTT
>TRBV5-1|TRBJ2-3|12|NA
CASSPDGGSRYF
TGCGCCAGCAGCCCGGATGGGGGTTCTAGGTATTTT
>TRBV15|TRBJ2-7|16|TRBD1
CATSSVSGQGPYEQYF
TGTGCCACCAGCAGTGTTTCGGGACAGGGCCCCTACGAGCAGTACTTC
>TRBV6-1|TRBJ1-5|16|NA
CASSELTQGKGQPQHF
TGTGCCAGCAGTGAGCTAACCCAGGGAAAGGGTCAGCCCCAGCATTTT
>TRBV6-6|TRBJ2-3|15|TRBD2
CASSPQRGAGDTQYF
TGTGCCAGCAGTCCCCAGCGGGGGGCGGGGGATACGCAGTATTTT
>TRBV5-1|TRBJ1-1|19|NA
CASSLARTSGGRGNTEAFF
TGCGCCAGCAGCTTGGCCCGGACCTCGGGGGGCAGGGGGAACACTGAAGCTTTCTTT
>TRBV7-7|TRBJ1-2|17|NA
CASAGVLYLFSNYGYTF
TGTGCCAGCGCGGGGGTACTGTATTTGTTTTCTAACTATGGCTACACCTTC
>TRBV5-4|TRBJ1-2|12|NA
CASSLTGNGYTF
TGTGCCAGCAGCTTGACAGGGAATGGCTACACCTTC
>TRBV7-9|TRBJ1-6|14|NA
CASSLGLGDSPLHF
TGTGCCAGCAGCTTGGGACTTGGGGATTCACCCCTCCACTTT
>TRBV28|TRBJ2-7|15|TRBD1
CASSFGQGRTYEQYF
TGTGCCAGCAGTTTCGGACAGGGCCGTACCTACGAGCAGTACTTC
>TRBV6-6|TRBJ1-2|16|NA
CASSYSPTGFNYGYTF
TGTGCCAGCAGTTACTCGCCTACAGGGTTCAACTATGGCTACACCTTC
>TRBV5-1|TRBJ2-4|15|TRBD1
CASSRTGTGVDIQYF
TGCGCCAGCAGCAGAACCGGGACAGGCGTGGACATTCAGTACTTC
>TRBV28|TRBJ1-2|13|NA
CAIKVLGNYGYTF
TGTGCCATCAAAGTTTTGGGAAACTATGGCTACACCTTC
>TRBV7-2|TRBJ2-4|18|TRBD2
CASSFGLPGLAGDNIQYF
TGTGCCAGCAGCTTCGGGCTGCCGGGACTAGCGGGGGATAACATTCAGTACTTC
>TRBV4-2|TRBJ1-1|15|NA
CASSQGGVGNTEAFF
TGTGCCAGCAGCCAAGGGGGCGTGGGGAACACTGAAGCTTTCTTT
>TRBV5-6|TRBJ2-6|15|NA
CASSLGWGGANVLTF
TGTGCCAGCAGCTTGGGTTGGGGAGGGGCCAACGTCCTGACTTTC
>TRBV5-1|TRBJ2-5|15|TRBD1
CASRLQQGARETQYF
TGCGCCAGCAGACTTCAGCAGGGGGCGCGGGAGACCCAGTACTTC
>TRBV7-2|TRBJ1-2|14|NA
CASSLGQGNYGYTF
TGTGCCAGCAGCTTAGGTCAGGGAAACTATGGCTACACCTTC
>TRBV19|TRBJ1-5|14|TRBD1
CASSIGTGPQPQHF
TGTGCCAGTAGTATCGGGACAGGGCCTCAGCCCCAGCATTTT
>TRBV27|TRBJ1-1|16|NA
CASSSSRFSVNTEAFF
TGTGCCAGCAGTTCGTCCAGGTTCTCGGTGAACACTGAAGCTTTCTTT
>TRBV2|TRBJ2-7|16|NA
CASSEQLREFTYEQYF
TGTGCCAGCAGTGAACAGCTCAGGGAATTCACCTACGAGCAGTACTTC
>TRBV5-1|TRBJ2-1|14|TRBD1
CASRQGPQGDEQFF
TGCGCCAGCAGGCAGGGCCCACAGGGGGATGAGCAGTTCTTC
>TRBV15|TRBJ1-1|18|NA
CATLLLRPGRYMNTEAFF
TGTGCCACCCTACTTTTACGGCCTGGGAGGTACATGAACACTGAAGCTTTCTTT
>TRBV2|TRBJ2-3|14|NA
CASSEALRRDTQYF
TGTGCCAGCAGTGAAGCGCTTCGAAGGGATACGCAGTATTTT
>TRBV6-5|TRBJ1-2|14|NA
CASSTKGRAYGYTF
TGTGCCAGCAGTACGAAAGGACGGGCCTATGGCTACACCTTC
>TRBV7-9|TRBJ2-7|14|NA
CASSSHVDSYEQYF
TGTGCCAGCAGCTCCCACGTAGACTCCTACGAGCAGTACTTC
>TRBV19|TRBJ1-2|13|TRBD1
CASSKGAVYGYTF
TGTGCCAGTAGTAAGGGGGCGGTCTATGGCTACACCTTC
>TRBV19|TRBJ2-5|15|TRBD1
CASSISTGTQETQYF
TGTGCCAGTAGTATCTCGACAGGGACCCAAGAGACCCAGTACTTC
>TRBV11-3|TRBJ1-2|14|NA
CASTTTGTNYGYTF
TGTGCCAGCACCACGACGGGAACTAACTATGGCTACACCTTC
>TRBV9|TRBJ1-4|14|TRBD1
CASSVGTGVEKLFF
TGTGCCAGCAGCGTAGGGACAGGGGTTGAAAAACTGTTTTTT
>TRBV5-1|TRBJ2-1|15|TRBD2
CASSLSGGAYNEQFF
TGCGCCAGCAGCTTAAGCGGGGGGGCCTACAATGAGCAGTTCTTC
>TRBV5-1|TRBJ2-5|13|TRBD1
CASNSQGEETQYF
TGCGCCAGCAATTCCCAGGGGGAAGAGACCCAGTACTTC
>TRBV19|TRBJ1-2|15|TRBD1
CASTEGGTGRYGYTF
TGTGCCAGTACTGAGGGGGGGACAGGCCGGTATGGCTACACCTTC
>TRBV6-6|TRBJ1-1|13|NA
CATRGELNTEAFF
TGTGCCACCCGAGGGGAACTGAACACTGAAGCTTTCTTT
>TRBV18|TRBJ1-3|17|NA
CASSPPTGAVSGNTIYF
TGTGCCAGCTCACCACCTACAGGAGCGGTCTCTGGAAACACCATATATTTT
>TRBV21-1|TRBJ2-7|16|NA
CASSLRKGSRRYEQYF
TGTGCCAGCAGCCTCCGGAAGGGTAGCAGACGCTACGAGCAGTACTTC
>TRBV4-3|TRBJ2-7|15|NA
CASSQGDGGPYEQYF
TGCGCCAGCAGCCAGGGGGACGGGGGGCCCTACGAGCAGTACTTC
>TRBV27|TRBJ2-3|13|TRBD2
CATSTSGTDTQYF
TGTGCCACCTCGACTAGCGGTACAGATACGCAGTATTTT
>TRBV28|TRBJ1-6|16|NA
CASSLSGSSYNSPLHF
TGTGCCAGCAGTTTATCCGGGAGCTCCTATAATTCACCCCTCCACTTT
>TRBV15|TRBJ2-3|14|NA
CATSRGRFPDTQYF
TGTGCCACCAGCAGAGGCAGGTTTCCAGATACGCAGTATTTT
>TRBV11-3|TRBJ1-6|15|TRBD1
CASSLGQDGSSPLHF
TGTGCCAGCAGCTTGGGACAGGACGGCAGTTCACCCCTCCACTTT
>TRBV6-2/TRBV6-3|TRBJ2-6|17|NA
CASSDPPGASGANVLTF
TGTGCCAGCAGTGACCCCCCAGGGGCATCTGGGGCCAACGTCCTGACTTTC